The next 31 T cell receptor beta chains were all read from a single sample in a study of OX40 agonist ivuxolimab in advanced cancers. Profiling relied on immunoSEQ multiplex PCR, and the TCRdb table lists in-frame clones only, not all of them. Counted here are tens of thousands of clones, roughly 82% occurring once; the ten biggest clones make up less than 25%. The input for sequencing was CD4+ or CD8+ T cells sorted from blood, taken in a trial of the OX40 agonist ivuxolimab. The source of these receptors is an adult with an advanced solid tumor such as melanoma, head and neck, liver or kidney cancer.

By proportion, this clone is medium-sized. The genes are TRBV21-1 and TRBJ2-7; TRBD1 reflects the table's D call only, with no check against the DNA. TRBV21-1 corresponds to a pseudogene. This CDR3 contains 14 residues. The chain's CDR3 is CASSASTGDYEQYF. The CDR3 DNA follows: TGTGCCAGCAGCGCATCCACAGGGGATTACGAGCAGTACTTC.

The chain recombines TRBV30 with TRBJ1-1, with D perhaps TRBD1 (5 bases). This CDR3 spans 14 amino acids. Germline CDR1 is GTSNPN and CDR2 is SVGIG (reference sequence). Deletions cut 3 bases from V and 3 bases from J, with 14 bases between. This CDR3 is CAWSGGLLDTEAFF. The CDR3 region has the DNA TGTGCCTGGAGCGGGGGTCTATTGGACACTGAAGCTTTCTTT.

The chain joins TRBV29-1 to TRBJ1-5; D may be TRBD1 (5 bases). The CDR3 runs to 14 residues. Germline-derived CDR1 and CDR2 are SQVTM and ANQGSEA. Trimming took off 7 bases at V and 2 bases at J, with 15 bases between the two ends. The CDR3 DNA reads TGCAGCGCCGGGGACCCTGGGGGCAATCAGCCCCAGCATTTT. It is translated as CSAGDPGGNQPQHF. Full variable domain (rest looked up from reference TRBV29-1 and TRBJ1-5): SAVISQKPSRDICQRGTSLTIQCQVDSQVTMMFWYRQQPGQSLTLIATANQGSEATYESGFVIDKFPISRPNLTFSTLTVSNMSPEDSSIYLCSAGDPGGNQPQHFGDGTRLSIL.

This chain links TRBV11-2 with TRBJ2-2; 8 positions match TRBD1. The V gene end was trimmed by 3 bases and the J gene end by 5 bases; junction bases not matched to a gene: 8. Germline CDR1 SGHAT, CDR2 FQNNGV. This CDR3 is 16 amino acids long. CDR3 amino acids: CASSFLRTGGTGELFF. The CDR3 nucleotides read TGTGCCAGCAGCTTCCTCCGAACAGGGGGAACCGGGGAGCTGTTTTTT.

J is TRBJ1-5 and V is TRBV28, with no clear D. Germline V gene lookup returns CDR1 MDHEN and CDR2 SYDVKM. There are 15 residues in the CDR3. V lost 6 bases to trimming and J lost 2 bases, with 14 bases between them. This CDR3 reads CASSFAGYGNQPQHF. CDR3 nucleotides: TGTGCCAGCAGCTTTGCGGGATACGGCAATCAGCCCCAGCATTTT. Variable domain in full (rest from reference TRBV28 and TRBJ1-5): DVKVTQSSRYLVKRTGEKVFLECVQDMDHENMFWYRQDPGLGLRLIYFSYDVKMKEKGDIPEGYSVSREKKERFSLILESASTNQTSMYLCASSFAGYGNQPQHFGDGTRLSIL.

The chain links TRBV5-8 to TRBJ1-2; perhaps TRBD1 as D (5 bases). The V and J ends lost 4 bases and 4 bases respectively, with 17 bases between them. This CDR3 region has 15 residues. CDR1 SGHTS and CDR2 YDEGEE come from the germline V gene. CDR3 in amino acids: CASSLIQAPVYGYTF. For the CDR3, the DNA is TGTGCCAGCAGCCTAATACAGGCTCCTGTCTATGGCTACACCTTC.

This clone was seen only a few times. This chain links TRBV19 with TRBJ2-5; 8 nucleotides line up with TRBD2. CDR3 size: 15 residues. Losses at the gene ends were 5 bases for V and 1 base for J; bases not matched to a gene: 6. Germline V gene lookup returns CDR1 LNHDA and CDR2 SQIVND (reference sequence). The CDR3 spells CASSDTSGSQETQYF. The CDR3 bases are TGTGCCAGTAGTGATACTAGCGGCTCCCAAGAGACCCAGTACTTC.

The chain combines TRBV19 with TRBJ2-1; D not resolved. From germline, CDR1 is LNHDA and CDR2 SQIVND (reference sequence). V lost 7 bases to trimming and J lost 4 bases, with 14 bases between them. The CDR3 runs to 14 residues. The CDR3 here is CASTSSDLYNEQFF. The DNA for the CDR3 is TGTGCCAGTACCTCTTCGGACCTTTACAATGAGCAGTTCTTC.

V and J are TRBV7-2 and TRBJ1-5; D is perhaps TRBD1 (5 bases). The CDR3 extends over 16 amino acids. Trimming shortened V by 1 base and J by 1 base, and 11 bases separated the two germline ends. Germline CDR1 SGHTA, CDR2 FQGNSA. CDR3 loop: CASSLVGGLSNQPQHF. The CDR3 region has the DNA TGTGCCAGCAGCTTAGTCGGGGGGTTGAGCAATCAGCCCCAGCATTTT.

This clone was seen a single time. The chain recombines TRBV18 with TRBJ2-7; D remains ambiguous. The CDR3 sequence is 14 residues long. Germline V gene sequence: CDR1 KGHSH, CDR2 LQKENI. Trimming stripped 2 bases from V and 2 bases from J, with 10 bases between. The CDR3 nucleotides read TGTGCCAGCTCACCATTCAGCAGCGCCTACGAGCAGTACTTC. Translated: CASSPFSSAYEQYF.

The sample holds a few counts of this clone. This rearrangement joins TRBV9 to TRBJ2-3; 9 bases agree with TRBD2. The junction had 12 bases not matched to a gene; V was cut back by 0 bases and J by 4 bases. This CDR3 is 18 amino acids long. CDR1 SGDLS and CDR2 YYNGEE come from the germline V gene. The CDR3 DNA sequence: TGTGCCAGCAGCGTAGAAGGGACTAGCAGAAGTTTCGCAGATACGCAGTATTTT. Residues: CASSVEGTSRSFADTQYF.

This chain links TRBV6-5 with TRBJ2-3, with D uncertain. Trimming cost V 0 bases and J 7 bases, with 14 bases left between them. The length of the CDR3 is 15 residues. The germline V gene has CDR1 MNHEY and CDR2 SVGAGI. The CDR3 reads CASSYSTGLSYTQYF. In DNA form, the CDR3 reads TGTGCCAGCAGTTACTCGACGGGTTTATCGTATACGCAGTATTTT.

The chain is built from TRBV6-5 and TRBJ1-5; the D is unclear. The CDR3 is made up of 15 amino acids. V was clipped by 0 bases and J by 2 bases, with 8 bases between them. Germline CDR1 and CDR2: MNHEY and SVGAGI. CDR3 sequence: CASSYSKGGNQPQHF. The CDR3 nucleotides read TGTGCCAGCAGTTACTCGAAGGGTGGCAATCAGCCCCAGCATTTT.

The chain carries TRBV11-2 and TRBJ2-3; D may match TRBD1 or TRBD2 (6 bases each). The length of the CDR3 is 15 residues. The germline V and J ends were trimmed by 2 bases and 4 bases, with 13 bases remaining between them. Germline loops: CDR1 SGHAT, CDR2 FQNNGV. CDR3 residues: CASSLFFRGADTQYF. The CDR3 coding sequence is TGTGCCAGCAGCTTATTTTTTAGGGGGGCAGATACGCAGTATTTT.

This clone was seen only a few times. The chain joins TRBV11-2 to TRBJ1-1; D is unresolved. Trimming shortened V by 0 bases and J by 6 bases, and 11 bases separated the two germline ends. The CDR3 spans 14 residues. The germline gives CDR1 SGHAT, CDR2 FQNNGV. The CDR3 region has the DNA TGTGCCAGCAGCTTAGATCGTACGGCCTCTGAAGCTTTCTTT. This translates into CASSLDRTASEAFF.

The chain joins TRBV9 to TRBJ1-1; TRBD1 might be the D (5 bases). Per germline, CDR1 SGDLS and CDR2 YYNGEE. The V and J ends lost 2 bases and 6 bases respectively, with 20 bases between them. CDR3 length: 16 amino acids. CDR3 nucleotides: TGTGCCAGCAGCGTCTCCGCTGACAGCCGGTCAGCTGAAGCTTTCTTT. It encodes CASSVSADSRSAEAFF. Using reference TRBV9 and TRBJ1-1 for the parts outside the CDR3, the full variable domain is DSGVTQTPKHLITATGQRVTLRCSPRSGDLSVYWYQQSLDQGLQFLIQYYNGEERAKGNILERFSAQQFPDLHSELNLSSLELGDSALYFCASSVSADSRSAEAFFGQGTRLTVV.

The CDR3 is CASSRGAGGYTF. In nucleotides, the CDR3 is TGTGCCAGCAGTCGGGGGGCGGGTGGCTACACCTTC. The chain carries TRBV28 and TRBJ1-2; possible D gene TRBD1, 6 bases. The CDR3 contains 12 residues. Trimming cost V 5 bases and J 7 bases, with 11 bases left between them. Germline CDR1 and CDR2: MDHEN and SYDVKM.

This clone was seen only once. The chain combines TRBV11-1 with TRBJ2-2; D is possibly TRBD1 (6 bases). The CDR3 loop spans 16 amino acids. The V gene's germline CDR1 is SGHAT and CDR2 FQDESV (reference sequence). Trimming removed 5 bases from V and 4 bases from J, with 17 bases in between. CDR3 protein: CASSPVLAGVTGELFF. Written as DNA, the CDR3 is TGTGCCAGCAGCCCTGTCCTCGCAGGGGTCACCGGGGAGCTGTTTTTT.

This clone occurred a few times. The chain has TRBV6-6 and TRBJ1-5; no reliable D call. The V gene's germline CDR1 is MNHNY and CDR2 SVGAGI (reference sequence). The length of the CDR3 is 11 residues. Trimming took 8 bases from V and 7 from J, leaving 9 bases between them. CDR3 amino acids: CASGGRQPQHF. Here the CDR3 DNA reads TGTGCCAGCGGCGGACGCCAGCCCCAGCATTTT.

Details on this clone: The sample has other DNA sequences that encode this CDR3 too. The gene calls are TRBV12-5 and TRBJ2-3; TRBD1 matches at 8 bases. The germline CDR1 and CDR2 sequences are LGHNT and FRNRAP. The junction had 3 bases not matched to a gene; V was cut back by 3 bases and J by 1 base. The CDR3 spans 15 residues. In DNA, the CDR3 is TGTGCTAGTGGTTTCGGACAGGGCGGCACAGATACGCAGTATTTT. Encoded protein: CASGFGQGGTDTQYF.

The chain is built from TRBV5-5 and TRBJ1-3, with D possibly TRBD1 on 5 matching bases. V shed 2 bases and J shed 4 bases, with 19 bases lying between them. Germline-derived CDR1 and CDR2 are SGHKS and YYEKEE (reference sequence). There are 17 residues in the CDR3. The CDR3 coding sequence is TGTGCCAGCAGCTTCCGTCTCCCTGGCGGGGGAGGAAACACCATATATTTT. This codes for CASSFRLPGGGGNTIYF.

The chain uses TRBV18 and TRBJ2-7; TRBD1 agrees at 10 bases. The CDR3 totals 14 residues. V lost 1 base, J lost 4 bases, and 1 base stayed unmatched. CDR1 and CDR2 (germline): KGHSH, LQKENI. As DNA, the CDR3 is TGTGCCAGCTCACCACGGGGACAGGGGTACGAGCAGTACTTC. It yields the protein CASSPRGQGYEQYF.

The chain combines TRBV7-9 with TRBJ2-5; 8 positions match TRBD1. The J call may be mistaken, given a closer DNA end match to TRBJ2-7. The V gene's germline CDR1 is SEHNR and CDR2 FQNEAQ (reference sequence). This CDR3 region has 14 residues. CDR3 sequence (DNA): TGTGCCAGCAGCCTCCCGGGACAGGATTACGAGCAGTACTTC. As protein: CASSLPGQDYEQYF.

This clone was counted only a few times. The V and J genes are TRBV28 and TRBJ2-7; unclear D gene. This CDR3 has 14 amino acids. V was trimmed by 1 base and J by 6 bases, leaving 13 bases between them. Germline V gene lookup returns CDR1 MDHEN and CDR2 SYDVKM. The CDR3 DNA is TGTGCCAGCAGTTTATCCGACCCTGGGCCCGAGCAGTACTTC. It encodes CASSLSDPGPEQYF.

The chain carries TRBV11-2 and TRBJ2-3, with D unresolved. Per germline, CDR1 SGHAT and CDR2 FQNNGV. CDR3 length equals 13 residues. Trimming left V 4 bases short and J 5 bases short, with 10 bases between. CDR3 protein: CASSSPSVDTQYF. CDR3 nucleotides: TGTGCCAGCAGCTCCCCGTCGGTAGATACGCAGTATTTT.

The gene calls are TRBV18 and TRBJ2-7; no firm D call. CDR1 and CDR2 from the germline V gene are KGHSH and LQKENI. The CDR3 covers 12 residues. Trimming cost V 5 bases and J 3 bases, with 8 bases left between them. The CDR3 here is CASSTNDYEQYF. CDR3 nucleotides: TGTGCCAGCTCAACTAACGACTACGAGCAGTACTTC.

The rearrangement links TRBV29-1 to TRBJ2-6; D ambiguous. This CDR3 has 14 amino acids. Trimming removed 3 bases from V and 1 base from J, with 7 bases in between. Germline CDR1 reads SQVTM; CDR2 reads ANQGSEA. DNA of the CDR3: TGCAGCGTTGATAGGGTGTCTGGGGCCAACGTCCTGACTTTC. Its protein is CSVDRVSGANVLTF.

This chain joins TRBV19 and TRBJ2-1; D possibly corresponds to TRBD2 (6 bases). Germline CDR1 LNHDA, CDR2 SQIVND (reference sequence). V shed 9 bases and J shed 5 bases, with 17 bases lying between them. The CDR3 totals 14 residues. CDR3 nucleotide sequence: TGTGCCAGCCGCAGCAGGTGGGAGGACAATGAGCAGTTCTTC. Translated, it gives CASRSRWEDNEQFF.

The chain links TRBV7-2 to TRBJ1-5, with TRBD1 matching 8 bases. Per the germline V gene, CDR1 is SGHTA and CDR2 is FQGNSA. The J segment lost 6 bases and the V segment lost 4 bases, leaving 5 bases of the junction unmatched. The CDR3 consists of 14 residues. The CDR3 DNA reads as TGTGCCAGCAGCTCGCAGGGGGCGGGTCAGCCCCAGCATTTT. Its protein product is CASSSQGAGQPQHF.

The V gene is TRBV30, the J gene TRBJ2-5, with D possibly being TRBD2 (5 bases). The CDR3 has 17 residues. The V gene lost 2 bases and the J gene lost 0 bases, with 19 bases spanning the gap. CDR1 is GTSNPN and CDR2 is SVGIG in the germline V gene (reference sequence). DNA of the CDR3: TGTGCCTGGAGTCTGCCAAGAAGACTACAGTACCAAGAGACCCAGTACTTC. Translating gives CAWSLPRRLQYQETQYF. Variable domain in full (rest from reference TRBV30 and TRBJ2-5): SQTIHQWPATLVQPVGSPLSLECTVEGTSNPNLYWYRQAAGRGLQLLFYSVGIGQISSEVPQNLSASRPQDRQFILSSKKLLLSDSGFYLCAWSLPRRLQYQETQYFGPGTRLLVL.

This chain connects TRBV27 to TRBJ1-2; no definite D call. Per the germline V gene, CDR1 is MNHEY and CDR2 is SMNVEV (reference sequence). There are 14 residues in the CDR3. Deletions cut 4 bases from V and 8 bases from J, with 17 bases between. For the CDR3, the DNA is TGTGCCAGCAGTTGGAATGGGCCTGGAGGGGGCTACACCTTC. Amino acid sequence: CASSWNGPGGGYTF.